This T cell receptor beta chain was sequenced during a study of long-term antiretroviral therapy in people with HIV. The study, taken as a whole, reports: Dominant in the repertoire at all time points were clones expanded before ART. The data indicate that diversity increased after ART but remained below transplant donor controls.

The study drew at least one pre-ART and at least two post-ART PBMC samples from every donor. None of the participants with HIV were treated outside the United States. Germline CDR1 is SEHNR and CDR2 is FQNEAQ (reference sequence). This CDR3 is built from 15 residues. Trimming took off 6 bases at V and 0 bases at J, with 12 bases between the two ends. Concerning this clone: Its target is not known.

Sequencing used immunoSEQ v3.0 at survey level. Clones were sequenced by immunoSEQ multiplex PCR, and TCRdb holds only the in-frame ones, with some missing. The table records around 38,000 clones, about 94% of them present only once. This sequence joins TRBV7-9 and TRBJ1-3, with D tentatively TRBD1 (6 bases). The sample consisted of unsorted PBMCs, taken 9.2 years after starting antiretroviral therapy. The sequence derives from a man between 25 and 39 years old with HIV. The CDR3 loop is CASRMTGASGNTIYF. In nucleotides, the CDR3 is TGTGCCAGCAGGATGACAGGTGCCTCTGGAAACACCATATATTTT.